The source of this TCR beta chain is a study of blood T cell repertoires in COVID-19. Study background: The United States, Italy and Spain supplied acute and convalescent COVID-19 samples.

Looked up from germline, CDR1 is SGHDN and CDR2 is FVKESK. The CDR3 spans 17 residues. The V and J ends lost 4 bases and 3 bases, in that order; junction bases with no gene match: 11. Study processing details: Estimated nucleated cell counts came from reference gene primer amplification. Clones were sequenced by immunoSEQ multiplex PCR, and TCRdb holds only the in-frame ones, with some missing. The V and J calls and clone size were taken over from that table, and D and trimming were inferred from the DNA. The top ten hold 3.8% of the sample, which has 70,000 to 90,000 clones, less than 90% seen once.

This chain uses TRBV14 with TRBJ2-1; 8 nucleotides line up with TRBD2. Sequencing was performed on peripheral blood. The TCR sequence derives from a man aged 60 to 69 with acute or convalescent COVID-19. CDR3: CASSPREAGGLYNEQFF. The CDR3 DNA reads TGTGCCAGCAGCCCCCGAGAGGCGGGAGGCCTCTACAATGAGCAGTTCTTC.